The entry below gives a single TCR beta chain sequence along with its context. The data were taken from a study of cytomegalovirus exposure and HLA in healthy donors. This PCR relied on a set of 60 Vbeta primers and 13 Jbeta primers. TCRdb's copy holds only in-frame clones and misses some; the assay was immunoSEQ multiplex PCR. The repertoire has roughly 100,000 clones, roughly four fifths of them found once; the top ten carry about 3.8%. Sequenced input: PBMCs. The TCR sequence derives from a man aged 45-65 years in good health and CMV-seronegative.

CDR3: CASSLPLAGAGETQYF. DNA of the CDR3: TGTGCCAGCAGCTTGCCACTAGCGGGAGCTGGAGAGACCCAGTACTTC. The rearrangement joins TRBV5-4 to TRBJ2-5; TRBD2 aligns across 11 bases. Trimming removed 1 base from V and 4 bases from J; junction bases left unmatched: 6. Per the germline V gene, CDR1 is SGHNT and CDR2 is YYREEE (reference sequence). This CDR3 region has 16 residues.